This TCR beta chain was recorded in a study of blood T cell repertoires in COVID-19. In the original analysis: Reference gene primer amplification in the assay estimated nucleated cell counts. TCRdb's table, derived via immunoSEQ multiplex PCR, lists solely in-frame clones and lacks some. Clone size and V and J calls were adopted from that table, with D and trimming inferred from the DNA. The sample lists about 120,000 clones, around 84% occurring once. Germline V CDR1 and CDR2: MNHNS, SASEGT. The CDR3 spans 15 residues. V was clipped by 3 bases and J by 8 bases; unmatched bases: 10. Assignments of participants to cohorts depended upon their own reported clinical history.

This TCR was recovered from a woman younger than 45 who had recovered from COVID-19. Sequencing was performed on PBMCs or T cells enriched from blood (not recorded which). V usage is TRBV6-1 and J usage is TRBJ2-1; 7 bases align to TRBD2. CDR3 nucleotide sequence: TGTGCCAGCAGTGAGATGGGCGGGAGAGTTGATGAGCAGTTCTTC. Translation gives CASSEMGGRVDEQFF.